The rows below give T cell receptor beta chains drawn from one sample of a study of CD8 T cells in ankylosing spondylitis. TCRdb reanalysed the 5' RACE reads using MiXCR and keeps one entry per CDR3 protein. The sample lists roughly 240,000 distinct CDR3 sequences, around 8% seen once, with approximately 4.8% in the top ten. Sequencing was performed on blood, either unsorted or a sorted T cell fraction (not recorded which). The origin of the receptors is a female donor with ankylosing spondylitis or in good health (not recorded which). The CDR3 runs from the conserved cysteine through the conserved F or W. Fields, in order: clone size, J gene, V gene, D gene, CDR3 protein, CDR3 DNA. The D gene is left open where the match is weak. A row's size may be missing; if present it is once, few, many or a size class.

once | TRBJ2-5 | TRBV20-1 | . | CSARGWGRLAQETQYF | TGCAGTGCTCGGGGGTGGGGGCGACTAGCCCAAGAGACCCAGTACTTC
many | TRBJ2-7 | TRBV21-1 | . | CASSKRLTGRVLVYEQYF | TGTGCCAGCAGCAAACGTTTGACAGGGCGGGTCTTGGTGTACGAGCAGTACTTC
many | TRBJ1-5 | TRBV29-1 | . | CSVSPTPGQPQHF | TGCAGCGTTTCCCCCACCCCCGGGCAGCCCCAGCATTTT
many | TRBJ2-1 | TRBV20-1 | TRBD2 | CSASRGLAGGINEQFF | TGCAGTGCTAGCCGGGGACTAGCGGGAGGAATCAATGAGCAGTTCTTC
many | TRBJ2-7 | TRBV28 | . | CASTSGVSYEQYF | TGTGCCAGCACTTCAGGGGTCTCCTACGAGCAGTACTTC
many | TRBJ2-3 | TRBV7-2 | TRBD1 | CASSLRQGATDTQYF | TGTGCCAGCAGCTTGAGACAGGGGGCAACAGATACGCAGTATTTT
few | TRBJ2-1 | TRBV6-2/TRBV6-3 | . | CASSHRGGGWNEQFF | TGTGCCAGCAGCCACAGAGGGGGAGGTTGGAATGAGCAGTTCTTC
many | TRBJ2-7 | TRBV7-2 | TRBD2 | CASSLVLAGGLDEQYF | TGTGCCAGCAGCTTAGTGCTAGCGGGAGGGCTAGACGAGCAGTACTTC
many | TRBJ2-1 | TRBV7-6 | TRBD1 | CASSDRDRVDSYNEQFF | TGTGCCAGCAGCGACCGGGACAGGGTGGACTCCTACAATGAGCAGTTCTTC
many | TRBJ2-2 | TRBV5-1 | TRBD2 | CASSVGTSAPGELFF | TGCGCCAGCAGCGTGGGGACTAGCGCACCCGGGGAGCTGTTTTTT
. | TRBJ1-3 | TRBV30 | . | CAWSRLDSFSGNTIYF | TGTGCCTGGAGTAGATTGGACAGTTTCTCTGGAAACACCATATATTTT